This T cell receptor beta chain emerged from a study of identical twins. Notes on the study in general: Fewer insertions were carried by abundant cord blood beta clonotypes, but none was seen in memory repertoires. Invariant populations such as MAIT and iNKT cells could partly muddle zero-insertion analyses. Twins' surplus sharing was weaker for beta out-of-frame sequences. Donors were not followed over many years; analysis was cross-sectional.

CDR3 length: 16 amino acids. CDR1 and CDR2 from the germline V gene are SGHRS and YFSETQ. The V gene lost 0 bases and the J gene lost 1 base, with 13 bases spanning the gap. A single count supports this clonotype. Its antigen is not known. TCRdb called the 5' RACE reads again in MiXCR, with one record for every CDR3 protein. Of 1.5 million to 2 million distinct CDR3 sequences in the sample, roughly 35% were seen once. This receptor was identified in a newborn girl in good health. The chain couples TRBV5-1 to TRBJ1-1, with a possible D match to TRBD1 (5 bases). The sequencing sample was made of cord blood. Written as DNA, the CDR3 is TGCGCCAGCAGCTTGGACCCAGGGATGGAGAACACTGAAGCTTTCTTT. Amino acid sequence: CASSLDPGMENTEAFF.